Only a few counts were recorded for the clone carrying this T cell receptor (beta chain). In the authors' workflow: Researchers report that nucleated cell counts were estimated from reference gene primer amplification. Method: immunoSEQ multiplex PCR; TCRdb's copy keeps in-frame clones and lacks some. Clone size and the V and J calls come from that table; the DNA yielded D and trimming. The top ten hold around 3.4% of the sample, which has about 380,000 clones, 85% seen once. Germline loops: CDR1 MDHEN, CDR2 SYDVKM. V was pared by 2 bases and J by 5 bases, with 10 bases of the junction left unmatched. The CDR3 has 16 amino acids. This specimen comes from a study of blood T cell repertoires in COVID-19. Study context: Sites across the United States, Italy and Spain contributed samples from acute and convalescent COVID-19. T cells, B-cell-depleted T cells, or PBMCs provided the cDNA or gDNA that served as material.

The V gene is TRBV28, the J gene TRBJ1-1; 8 bases map to TRBD1. Sequenced input: peripheral blood. This clonotype originated in a woman under 30 with acute or convalescent COVID-19. The CDR3 loop reads CASSLRQGRGSTEAFF. The CDR3 nucleotides read TGTGCCAGCAGTTTAAGACAGGGGCGCGGTAGTACTGAAGCTTTCTTT. Using reference TRBV28 and TRBJ1-1 for the parts outside the CDR3, the full variable domain is DVKVTQSSRYLVKRTGEKVFLECVQDMDHENMFWYRQDPGLGLRLIYFSYDVKMKEKGDIPEGYSVSREKKERFSLILESASTNQTSMYLCASSLRQGRGSTEAFFGQGTRLTVV.